Below are 10 T cell receptor beta chains sequenced from a single sample in a study of blood T cells in healthy people across ages. Sample-barcoded 5' priming and a J-beta primer mix drove a second PCR of roughly 7 to 11 cycles. MiXCR, applied by TCRdb to the 5' RACE reads, yields one record per CDR3 protein. The table includes about a million distinct CDR3 sequences, roughly two fifths detected once. Input material: blood. The receptor source for this set is a young man in good health.

This clonotype was seen a few times. This chain uses TRBV30 with TRBJ1-2; possibly TRBD1 for D (6 bases). Germline V gives CDR1 GTSNPN, CDR2 SVGIG (reference sequence). Deletions cut 0 bases from V and 4 bases from J, with 12 bases between. The CDR3 has 14 amino acids. The CDR3 loop is CAWSVSQGLYGYTF. The CDR3 coding sequence is TGTGCCTGGAGTGTTTCACAGGGACTCTATGGCTACACCTTC.

The V call is TRBV6-5, the J call TRBJ2-7, with no clear D. CDR3 length equals 13 residues. V lost 5 bases, J lost 3 bases, and 11 bases lay in between. The germline V gene has CDR1 MNHEY and CDR2 SVGAGI. Here the CDR3 DNA reads TGTGCCAGCAGTCCCCAGTGGTTCTACGAGCAGTACTTC. Translating it yields CASSPQWFYEQYF.

This clonotype was counted only a few times. The chain carries TRBV6-5 and TRBJ1-2; D call uncertain. This CDR3 has 13 amino acids. The germline V gene has CDR1 MNHEY and CDR2 SVGAGI. Trimming left V 4 bases short and J 5 bases short, with 11 bases between. CDR3 nucleotides: TGTGCCAGCAGTTCATCCCTGGGGTATGGCTACACCTTC. Translated, it gives CASSSSLGYGYTF.

The genes are TRBV11-2 and TRBJ2-1, with a tentative D call TRBD2 (7 bases). The CDR3 spans 12 residues. Trimming stripped 7 bases from V and 10 bases from J, with 14 bases between. CDR1 SGHAT and CDR2 FQNNGV come from the germline V gene. For the CDR3, the DNA is TGTGCCAGCACCTCGGGGGGCCGAGAGCAGTTCTTC. This gives the protein CASTSGGREQFF.

The chain links TRBV27 to TRBJ1-4, with D tentatively TRBD1 (6 bases). CDR3 length equals 15 residues. Per the germline V gene, CDR1 is MNHEY and CDR2 is SMNVEV (reference sequence). The V gene lost 6 bases and the J gene lost 7 bases, with 18 bases spanning the gap. The CDR3 nucleotides read TGTGCCAGCAGCCAAGAGGGGGGGTCAGGTGAAAAACTGTTTTTT. Translating gives CASSQEGGSGEKLFF.

This clonotype was seen a handful of times. The genes are TRBV4-3 and TRBJ2-7, with 8 bases matching TRBD1. The germline CDR1 and CDR2 sequences are LGHNA and YSLEER. This CDR3 is 15 amino acids long. V gave up 0 bases and J gave up 3 bases; unmatched junction bases: 4. The CDR3 sequence is CASSQEGQANYEQYF. CDR3 DNA sequence: TGCGCCAGCAGCCAAGAGGGACAGGCCAACTACGAGCAGTACTTC.

V usage is TRBV28 and J usage is TRBJ1-5; D might be TRBD1 (5 bases). CDR1 MDHEN and CDR2 SYDVKM come from the germline V gene. This CDR3 is built from 17 residues. V was trimmed by 6 bases and J by 0 bases, leaving 18 bases between them. The CDR3 DNA reads as TGTGCCAGCAGACCCACAGGCGGCCGGGGTAGCAATCAGCCCCAGCATTTT. This gives the protein CASRPTGGRGSNQPQHF.

Only a few counts were recorded for this clonotype. The rearrangement joins TRBV4-2 to TRBJ1-4, with D perhaps matching TRBD1 (6 bases). The V and J ends lost 4 bases and 8 bases respectively, with 17 bases between them. Germline V gene lookup returns CDR1 LGHNA and CDR2 YNFKEQ. The CDR3 covers 15 residues. The CDR3 nucleotides are TGTGCCAGCAGCCCCCGTGGGGGGGCAGGGGAAAAACTGTTTTTT. It codes for CASSPRGGAGEKLFF.

In this sample, this clonotype turned up a few times. CDR3 sequence (DNA): TGTGCCAGCAGTGAACTTGGCGCCAACTATGGCTACACCTTC. This gives the protein CASSELGANYGYTF. The chain combines TRBV6-1 with TRBJ1-2, with D unclear. From germline, CDR1 is MNHNS and CDR2 SASEGT. There are 14 residues in the CDR3. Trimming left V 2 bases short and J 2 bases short, with 9 bases between.

This clonotype was detected a few times. The chain uses TRBV29-1 and TRBJ1-2, with 9 bases that match TRBD1. The V gene end was trimmed by 4 bases and the J gene end by 8 bases; junction bases not matched to a gene: 8. The CDR3 spans 13 residues. CDR1 SQVTM and CDR2 ANQGSEA come from the germline V gene. CDR3 in DNA: TGCAGCGTTGGGGTTGGGGACAGGGTCGGCTACACCTTC. Encoded protein: CSVGVGDRVGYTF.